Listed here are 21 T cell receptor beta chains from one sample, sequenced in a study of blood T cell repertoires in COVID-19. Here immunoSEQ multiplex PCR was the method, and the copy in TCRdb shows in-frame clones only, minus some. This table holds about 270,000 clones, more than 75% found once. Sequencing was performed on PBMCs or T cells enriched from blood (not recorded which). Every receptor here comes from a woman aged 40 to 50 with acute COVID-19.

The chain couples TRBV12-5 to TRBJ2-4, with D perhaps matching TRBD2 (5 bases). Trimming took 7 bases from V and 0 from J, leaving 16 bases between them. CDR3 size: 16 residues. CDR1 is LGHNT and CDR2 is FRNRAP in the germline V gene. DNA for the CDR3: TGTGCTAGTGTTTCGGAGGCTATCCTAGCCAAAAACATTCAGTACTTC. This encodes CASVSEAILAKNIQYF.

The rearrangement links TRBV6-5 to TRBJ2-2; possible D gene TRBD1, 5 bases. CDR3 size: 15 residues. The germline V gene encodes CDR1 MNHEY and CDR2 SVGAGI. The ends were cut back, 0 bases at V and 4 bases at J, with 9 bases in the middle. The CDR3 loop is CASSYSSTVTGELFF. The DNA of the CDR3 is TGTGCCAGCAGTTACTCCTCGACAGTCACCGGGGAGCTGTTTTTT.

The chain couples TRBV18 to TRBJ2-3; 9 nucleotides agree with TRBD1. Germline V lookup: CDR1 KGHSH, CDR2 LQKENI. After removal of 4 bases from V and 2 bases from J, the junction contained 10 bases not matched to a gene. CDR3 length: 17 residues. This CDR3 reads CASSRLTGGTNTDTQYF. The CDR3 region has the DNA TGTGCCAGCTCACGACTCACAGGGGGCACCAACACAGATACGCAGTATTTT.

The chain carries TRBV7-2 and TRBJ1-2, with D maybe TRBD1 (5 bases). V was shortened by 6 bases and J by 0 bases, with 14 bases between the two germline ends. Germline V lookup: CDR1 SGHTA, CDR2 FQGNSA. This CDR3 is 15 amino acids long. CDR3 bases: TGTGCCAGCAGTCCCGGCGGGGGGACTAACTATGGCTACACCTTC. Translated, it gives CASSPGGGTNYGYTF. The variable domain in full, completed from reference TRBV7-2 and TRBJ1-2, reads GAGVSQSPSNKVTEKGKDVELRCDPISGHTALYWYRQSLGQGLEFLIYFQGNSAPDKSGLPSDRFSAERTGGSVSTLTIQRTQQEDSAVYLCASSPGGGTNYGYTFGSGTRLTVV.

The CDR3 here is CAISGASDTEAFF. The CDR3 DNA follows: TGTGCCATCAGTGGCGCCTCGGACACTGAAGCTTTCTTT. V usage is TRBV10-3 and J usage is TRBJ1-1; D is uncertain. There are 13 residues in the CDR3. Germline V gene lookup returns CDR1 ENHRY and CDR2 SYGVKD. Between the trimmed V and J ends, which lost 4 bases and 3 bases, there was a span of 9 bases.

The chain employs TRBV19 and TRBJ2-7; a weak D match, TRBD1 (5 bases). The germline V gene encodes CDR1 LNHDA and CDR2 SQIVND (reference sequence). The CDR3 is made up of 14 amino acids. With 1 base removed from V and 5 bases from J, the gap between germline ends came to 12 bases. CDR3 nucleotide sequence: TGTGCCAGTAGTATAGGGGGCTTTTCCCACGAGCAGTACTTC. It specifies CASSIGGFSHEQYF.

The V and J genes are TRBV18 and TRBJ1-6; D gene unclear. V was trimmed by 6 bases and J by 2 bases, leaving 20 bases between them. The germline V gene has CDR1 KGHSH and CDR2 LQKENI. CDR3 length: 18 amino acids. CDR3 loop: CASSPEGLMGTYNSPLHF. The DNA of the CDR3 is TGTGCCAGCTCCCCAGAAGGACTTATGGGCACCTATAATTCACCCCTCCACTTT.

V and J are TRBV5-1 and TRBJ2-3; the match to TRBD2 covers 12 bases. V shed 7 bases and J 4 bases; nucleotides not matched to a gene: 10. The CDR3 is 16 residues long. Germline V gene lookup returns CDR1 SGHRS and CDR2 YFSETQ. In DNA, the CDR3 is TGCGCCAGCCGGGGATGGACTAGCGGGGACGCAGATACGCAGTATTTT. This encodes CASRGWTSGDADTQYF.

This rearrangement joins TRBV5-8 to TRBJ2-1; a weak D match, TRBD2 (5 bases). V lost 0 bases and J 2 bases, leaving 12 bases between the germline ends. The germline CDR1 and CDR2 sequences are SGHTS and YDEGEE. This CDR3 is 16 amino acids long. The CDR3 coding sequence is TGTGCCAGCAGCTTGGGTCCGGGGTCCCCCTACAATGAGCAGTTCTTC. It yields the protein CASSLGPGSPYNEQFF.

The V and J genes are TRBV15 and TRBJ2-3; D might be TRBD2 (5 bases). Germline loops: CDR1 LNHNV, CDR2 YYDKDF (reference sequence). CDR3 size: 14 residues. Trimming took off 6 bases at V and 1 base at J, with 11 bases between the two ends. This chain's CDR3 is CATRHQAGTDTQYF. Written as DNA, the CDR3 is TGTGCCACCAGACATCAAGCGGGCACAGATACGCAGTATTTT.

The chain joins TRBV3-1 (or the pseudogene TRBV3-2) to TRBJ1-6; possible D gene TRBD1, 6 bases. CDR3 length: 14 residues. V lost 2 bases, J lost 7 bases, and 9 bases lay in between. Germline CDR1 is LGHDT and CDR2 is YNNKEL (reference sequence). DNA for the CDR3: TGTGCCAGCAGCCAATGGGGGCTGAATTCACCCCTCCACTTT. Encoded protein: CASSQWGLNSPLHF.

This chain joins TRBV5-1 and TRBJ1-4; TRBD1 matches 10 bases. CDR1 SGHRS and CDR2 YFSETQ come from the germline V gene. The CDR3 contains 16 residues. The trim removed 6 bases at V and 5 bases at J, leaving 10 bases unmatched. CDR3 protein: CASTHGDRGPNEKLFF. The DNA for the CDR3 is TGCGCCAGCACCCATGGGGACAGGGGCCCAAATGAAAAACTGTTTTTT.

Concerning this clone: Other DNA sequences within the sample encode an identical CDR3. The chain combines TRBV18 with TRBJ1-2, with 12 bases aligning to TRBD1. V shed 3 bases, J shed 6 bases, and the junction held 2 bases outside the gene matches. The germline CDR1 and CDR2 sequences are KGHSH and LQKENI. This CDR3 region has 14 residues. The CDR3 loop is CASSPGQGADGYTF. The CDR3 DNA reads as TGTGCCAGCTCACCGGGACAGGGGGCGGATGGCTACACCTTC.

The chain has TRBV2 and TRBJ2-7, with 9 bases aligning to TRBD2. CDR1 SNHLY and CDR2 FYNNEI come from the germline V gene. This CDR3 region has 15 residues. Trimming removed 6 bases from V and 1 base from J; junction bases left unmatched: 7. CDR3 nucleotides: TGTGCCAGCAGGCGGGAGGGCGGCAGATCCTACGAGCAGTACTTC. Encoded protein: CASRREGGRSYEQYF.

The chain has TRBV19 and TRBJ1-5; possible D gene TRBD1, 6 bases. This CDR3 is 16 amino acids long. With 3 bases removed from V and 1 base from J, the gap between germline ends came to 13 bases. Germline CDR1 and CDR2: LNHDA and SQIVND (reference sequence). Here the CDR3 reads CASSIHRAESNQPQHF. In nucleotides, the CDR3 is TGTGCCAGTAGTATCCACAGGGCGGAAAGCAATCAGCCCCAGCATTTT.

The chain is built from TRBV15 and TRBJ1-6; D ambiguous. V dropped 0 bases and J dropped 0 bases, with 12 bases sitting between them. Germline CDR1 LNHNV, CDR2 YYDKDF (reference sequence). This CDR3 is 18 amino acids long. The CDR3 loop reads CATSRDRGVSSYNSPLHF. The CDR3 DNA follows: TGTGCCACCAGCAGAGATCGGGGAGTAAGCTCCTATAATTCACCCCTCCACTTT.

The V gene is TRBV4-2, the J gene TRBJ1-2; no firm D call. The germline V gene encodes CDR1 LGHNA and CDR2 YNFKEQ. V was cut by 0 bases and J by 10 bases, with 6 bases left in between. This CDR3 spans 11 amino acids. CDR3 nucleotide sequence: TGTGCCAGCAGCCAAGAGAGGGACTACACCTTC. This translates into CASSQERDYTF.

The chain carries TRBV10-2 and TRBJ2-2; TRBD1 aligns across 7 bases. V lost 4 bases and J lost 6; bases outside the gene matches: 2. Per germline, CDR1 WSHSY and CDR2 SAAADI. This CDR3 is built from 13 residues. In DNA, the CDR3 is TGCGCCAGCAGTGGGACAGGTGCCGGGGAGCTGTTTTTT. As protein: CASSGTGAGELFF.

This clone was observed a few times. The chain has TRBV2 and TRBJ1-1; unclear D gene. The CDR3 is 14 amino acids. Trimming removed 2 bases at V and 5 bases at J, with 12 bases between. Germline lookup yields CDR1 SNHLY and CDR2 FYNNEI. The CDR3 loop reads CASSEIGGRTEAFF. The CDR3 DNA reads TGTGCCAGCAGTGAAATAGGCGGGAGAACTGAAGCTTTCTTT.

This chain uses TRBV19 with TRBJ1-2; 8 bases align to TRBD1. Germline values: CDR1 LNHDA, CDR2 SQIVND (reference sequence). The V segment lost 7 bases and the J segment 4 bases; nucleotides outside the gene matches: 5. This CDR3 is 13 amino acids long. The CDR3 nucleotides are TGTGCCAGTAACAAACAGGGGGGCTATGGCTACACCTTC. It translates to CASNKQGGYGYTF.

The V call is TRBV7-2, the J call TRBJ2-4; TRBD2 matches at 8 bases. The CDR3 has 14 residues. J gave up 6 bases and V 5 bases, and 6 bases lay outside the gene matches. The germline CDR1 and CDR2 sequences are SGHTA and FQGNSA. The CDR3 DNA reads as TGTGCCAGCAGCGCAGGCGGGGGGATAAACATTCAGTACTTC. Its protein is CASSAGGGINIQYF.